This T cell receptor beta chain was captured in a study of shared clonotypes between healthy human individuals. Overall study findings and caveats: For naive CD4 cells, roughly 5% of clonotypes were shared across a few donors. Sampling was confined to blood; repertoires within tissues likely differ.

V was trimmed by 3 bases and J by 2 bases, leaving 20 bases between them. CDR3 size: 18 residues. Germline CDR1 is ENHRY and CDR2 is SYGVKD. Replicate PCRs from sorted subsets contained around 200 ng DNA, which is around 30,000 T cell genomes. TCRdb's copy holds only in-frame clones and misses some; the assay was immunoSEQ multiplex PCR. This sample has some 2,500,000 clones; under 95% occur once, and the top ten carry 0.36%. Division of CD4+ cells produced a CD45RA+ naive subset and a CD45RA-negative memory subset. Regarding this clone: Its specificity is not known.

The chain has TRBV10-3 and TRBJ1-5; TRBD1 is a possible D gene (6 bases). The clonotype comes from a man aged 18 to 30 in good health. Some clones in this sample may be carry-over from other donors' samples. Sequenced sample: naive CD4+ T cells from PBMCs. The subset was: CD45RA+ positively selected. CDR3 loop: CAISEAITGPAGNQPQHF. In nucleotides, the CDR3 is TGTGCCATCAGTGAAGCCATAACAGGGCCGGCGGGCAATCAGCCCCAGCATTTT.